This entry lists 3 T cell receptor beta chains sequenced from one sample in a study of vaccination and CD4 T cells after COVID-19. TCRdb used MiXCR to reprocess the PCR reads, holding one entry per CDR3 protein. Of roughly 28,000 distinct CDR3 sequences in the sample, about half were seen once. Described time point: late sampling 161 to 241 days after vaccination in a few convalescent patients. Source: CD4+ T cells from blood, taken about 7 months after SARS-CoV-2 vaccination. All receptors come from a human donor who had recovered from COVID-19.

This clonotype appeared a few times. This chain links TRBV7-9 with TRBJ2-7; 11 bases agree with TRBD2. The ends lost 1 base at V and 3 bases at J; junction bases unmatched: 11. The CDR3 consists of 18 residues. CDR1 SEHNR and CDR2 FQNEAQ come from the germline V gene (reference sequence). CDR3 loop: CASSLDPTRLAGIYEQYF. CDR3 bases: TGTGCCAGCAGCTTAGATCCTACTAGACTAGCGGGGATCTACGAGCAGTACTTC.

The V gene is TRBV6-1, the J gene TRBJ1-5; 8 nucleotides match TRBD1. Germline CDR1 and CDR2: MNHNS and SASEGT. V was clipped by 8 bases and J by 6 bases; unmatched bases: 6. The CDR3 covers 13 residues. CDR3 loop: CASLDREGQPQHF. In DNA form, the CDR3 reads TGTGCCAGCCTGGACAGGGAGGGTCAGCCCCAGCATTTT.

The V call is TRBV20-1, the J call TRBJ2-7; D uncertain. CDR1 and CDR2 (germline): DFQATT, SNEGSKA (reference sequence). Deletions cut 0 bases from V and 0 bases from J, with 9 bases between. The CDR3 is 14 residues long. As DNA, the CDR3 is TGCAGTGCTAGAGATCAACGTTACTCCTACGAGCAGTACTTC. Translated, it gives CSARDQRYSYEQYF.